Listed here are 29 T cell receptor beta chains from one sample, sequenced in a study of cytomegalovirus exposure and HLA in healthy donors. Profiling relied on immunoSEQ multiplex PCR, and the TCRdb table lists in-frame clones only, not all of them. The sample has 200,000 or so clones; about four fifths are singletons. The specimen was PBMCs. These receptors all stem from a man between 18 and 29 years old in good health and CMV-seropositive.

V is TRBV14 and J is TRBJ2-5; 9 nucleotides align to TRBD2. In germline, CDR1 is SGHDN, CDR2 FVKESK. With V trimmed by 5 bases and J by 2 bases, 3 bases remained unmatched. The CDR3 covers 14 residues. The CDR3: CASSGLAGQETQYF. The CDR3, as DNA: TGTGCCAGCAGCGGTCTAGCGGGGCAAGAGACCCAGTACTTC.

V usage is TRBV7-6 and J usage is TRBJ2-7; D might be TRBD1 (6 bases). CDR3 length equals 13 residues. V shed 8 bases and J shed 7 bases, with 18 bases lying between them. Germline V gene sequence: CDR1 SGHVS, CDR2 FNYEAQ. The CDR3, as DNA: TGTGCCAGCGGAAGCTCCGGGACAAGTGAGCAGTACTTC. It is translated as CASGSSGTSEQYF.

V is TRBV30 and J is TRBJ2-1, with 10 nucleotides matching TRBD2. The CDR3 is 13 residues long. The germline V gene encodes CDR1 GTSNPN and CDR2 SVGIG (reference sequence). Germline trimming cut 6 bases from V and 6 bases from J; bases unmatched to any gene: 5. CDR3 protein: CACTLAGPNEQFF. CDR3 nucleotide sequence: TGTGCCTGTACACTAGCGGGACCCAATGAGCAGTTCTTC. The full variable domain, with the rest looked up from reference TRBV30 and TRBJ2-1, is SQTIHQWPATLVQPVGSPLSLECTVEGTSNPNLYWYRQAAGRGLQLLFYSVGIGQISSEVPQNLSASRPQDRQFILSSKKLLLSDSGFYLCACTLAGPNEQFFGPGTRLTVL.

This chain joins TRBV6-5 and TRBJ2-2; D ambiguous. CDR1 is MNHEY, CDR2 SVGAGI, per germline. Trimming took 4 bases from V and 4 from J, leaving 7 bases between them. CDR3 length equals 13 residues. CDR3 coding DNA: TGTGCCAGCAGTTCCCTTCTCACCGGGGAGCTGTTTTTT. Translation: CASSSLLTGELFF.

This clone occurred once. This chain links TRBV6-1 with TRBJ1-5; D not certain. Germline assignment: CDR1 MNHNS and CDR2 SASEGT. The ends were cut back, 5 bases at V and 3 bases at J, with 14 bases in the middle. The CDR3 covers 15 residues. The DNA for the CDR3 is TGTGCCAGCAGTTCATGGCGCGGCGTCAATCAGCCCCAGCATTTT. Its protein product is CASSSWRGVNQPQHF.

V gene TRBV6-5 combines with J gene TRBJ1-2; D not certain. V was pared by 6 bases and J by 1 base, with 9 bases between. CDR1 is MNHEY, CDR2 SVGAGI, per germline. This CDR3 has 13 residues. CDR3 bases: TGTGCCAGCAGCCTACAGCTTAACTATGGCTACACCTTC. This sequence encodes CASSLQLNYGYTF.

This chain connects TRBV28 to TRBJ2-7, with 7 bases matching TRBD2. V lost 1 base to trimming and J lost 0 bases; unmatched junction nucleotides: 9. The CDR3 contains 17 residues. Germline values: CDR1 MDHEN, CDR2 SYDVKM. The CDR3 DNA reads TGTGCCAGCAGTTTATTAGCTAGCGGTGACACCTCCTACGAGCAGTACTTC. Translation: CASSLLASGDTSYEQYF.

The rearrangement links TRBV28 to TRBJ2-7, with 9 bases fitting TRBD1. Germline trimming cut 3 bases from V and 7 bases from J; bases unmatched to any gene: 7. CDR3 length: 14 amino acids. From germline, CDR1 is MDHEN and CDR2 SYDVKM. For the CDR3, the DNA is TGTGCCAGCAGTTTTTTGGACAGGGGACGGGAGCAGTACTTC. Translated, it gives CASSFLDRGREQYF.

This clone was observed a few times. V is TRBV28 and J is TRBJ1-5; D is undetermined. The V end was cut by 4 bases, the J end by 10 bases, with 11 bases between. CDR3 length: 12 residues. CDR1 and CDR2 from the germline V gene are MDHEN and SYDVKM. CDR3: CASSSEVSPQHF. For the CDR3, the DNA is TGTGCCAGCAGTTCAGAGGTCAGCCCCCAGCATTTT.

The CDR3 nucleotides read TGTGCCAGCAGTGGTAGACAAATGAACACTGAAGCTTTCTTT. Its translation is CASSGRQMNTEAFF. The chain employs TRBV6-1 and TRBJ1-1; D is ambiguous. CDR3 length: 14 residues. CDR1 and CDR2 from the germline V gene are MNHNS and SASEGT. With 4 bases removed from V and 0 bases from J, the gap between germline ends came to 9 bases.

This clone was seen a single time. This chain uses TRBV6-5 with TRBJ2-1, with D perhaps TRBD2 (5 bases). The CDR3 is 15 amino acids. Trimming took 5 bases from V and 0 from J, leaving 11 bases between them. Germline V gene data show CDR1 as MNHEY and CDR2 as SVGAGI. The CDR3: CASSLSGDSYNEQFF. Here the CDR3 DNA reads TGTGCCAGCAGTCTGAGCGGAGACTCCTACAATGAGCAGTTCTTC.

V gene TRBV4-2 combines with J gene TRBJ1-5; 8 bases match TRBD1. The CDR3 is 19 amino acids. J lost 0 bases, V lost 3 bases, and 13 bases had no gene match. Germline CDR1 reads LGHNA; CDR2 reads YNFKEQ. CDR3 coding DNA: TGTGCCAGCAGCCAGGCCGCAGGGGGCCCGGAGTATAGCAATCAGCCCCAGCATTTT. This codes for CASSQAAGGPEYSNQPQHF.

This rearrangement joins TRBV9 to TRBJ2-1; D is perhaps TRBD1 (5 bases). Looked up from germline, CDR1 is SGDLS and CDR2 is YYNGEE. This CDR3 has 15 residues. Deletions cut 0 bases from V and 2 bases from J, with 9 bases between. CDR3 coding DNA: TGTGCCAGCAGCGTAGGACAGCTTGCCTACAATGAGCAGTTCTTC. Protein product: CASSVGQLAYNEQFF.

This rearrangement joins TRBV30 to TRBJ1-3; D is unresolved. The CDR3 sequence is 15 residues long. Trimming took 3 bases from V and 4 from J, leaving 16 bases between them. Germline CDR1 GTSNPN, CDR2 SVGIG (reference sequence). As DNA, the CDR3 is TGTGCCTGGAGGCGCCCTCAGAGGTCCGGAAACACCATATATTTT. It yields the protein CAWRRPQRSGNTIYF.

This chain links TRBV5-1 with TRBJ1-2; a weak D match, TRBD1 (6 bases). The V gene's germline CDR1 is SGHRS and CDR2 YFSETQ. Trimming removed 4 bases at V and 5 bases at J, with 18 bases between. The CDR3 consists of 15 residues. The CDR3 here is CASSQTTQGRYGYTF. CDR3 sequence (DNA): TGCGCCAGCAGCCAAACCACACAGGGAAGGTATGGCTACACCTTC. Filled out from reference TRBV5-1 and TRBJ1-2, the complete variable domain reads KAGVTQTPRYLIKTRGQQVTLSCSPISGHRSVSWYQQTPGQGLQFLFEYFSETQRNKGNFPGRFSGRQFSNSRSEMNVSTLELGDSALYLCASSQTTQGRYGYTFGSGTRLTVV.

V usage is TRBV11-2 and J usage is TRBJ2-1, with D unresolved. This CDR3 region has 12 residues. Germline loops: CDR1 SGHAT, CDR2 FQNNGV. Trimming left V 5 bases short and J 6 bases short, with 8 bases between. CDR3 coding DNA: TGTGCCAGCAGCCGTACTGGCAATGAGCAGTTCTTC. Residues: CASSRTGNEQFF.

Points on this clone: The identical CDR3 is also encoded by other nucleotide sequences in the sample. V usage is TRBV5-1 and J usage is TRBJ2-1; the match to TRBD2 covers 8 bases. CDR3 length equals 15 residues. Per germline, CDR1 SGHRS and CDR2 YFSETQ. V trimming: 2 bases; J trimming: 0 bases; junction bases outside the gene matches: 1. In DNA form, the CDR3 reads TGCGCCAGCAGCTTAAGCGGGAGCTCCTACAATGAGCAGTTCTTC. It yields the protein CASSLSGSSYNEQFF. Full variable domain (outside the CDR3, taken from reference TRBV5-1 and TRBJ2-1): KAGVTQTPRYLIKTRGQQVTLSCSPISGHRSVSWYQQTPGQGLQFLFEYFSETQRNKGNFPGRFSGRQFSNSRSEMNVSTLELGDSALYLCASSLSGSSYNEQFFGPGTRLTVL.

This clone was observed a handful of times. This rearrangement joins TRBV4-3 to TRBJ2-1, with 8 bases that match TRBD2. The CDR3 is 17 amino acids. Per the germline V gene, CDR1 is LGHNA and CDR2 is YSLEER. With V trimmed by 3 bases and J by 0 bases, 7 bases remained unmatched. DNA of the CDR3: TGCGCCAGCAGCCAGTTCATAGCGGGGACCTCCTACAATGAGCAGTTCTTC. Amino acid sequence: CASSQFIAGTSYNEQFF.

V gene TRBV19 combines with J gene TRBJ2-5, with TRBD2 matching over 10 bases. The V gene's germline CDR1 is LNHDA and CDR2 SQIVND (reference sequence). Trimming removed 6 bases from V and 3 bases from J; junction bases left unmatched: 1. The CDR3 is made up of 13 amino acids. The CDR3 bases are TGTGCCAGTAGAGGACTAGCGGAAGAGACCCAGTACTTC. Amino acid sequence: CASRGLAEETQYF.

V gene TRBV7-9 combines with J gene TRBJ2-5; 14 bases are a match to TRBD2. This CDR3 spans 17 amino acids. V lost 4 bases to trimming and J lost 0 bases; unmatched junction nucleotides: 4. The germline V gene has CDR1 SEHNR and CDR2 FQNEAQ (reference sequence). The CDR3 coding sequence is TGTGCCAGCAGCTCGGGACTAGCGGGGGCGTACCAAGAGACCCAGTACTTC. This codes for CASSSGLAGAYQETQYF.

V and J are TRBV5-6 and TRBJ1-1; 8 nucleotides match TRBD1. Germline trimming cut 4 bases from V and 6 bases from J; bases unmatched to any gene: 8. The CDR3 has 14 residues. Germline assignment: CDR1 SGHDT and CDR2 YYEEEE. The CDR3, as DNA: TGTGCCAGCAGCGGGGCAGGGGGCCGGGCTGAAGCTTTCTTT. Its protein product is CASSGAGGRAEAFF.

This clone has just a few counts. The chain couples TRBV28 to TRBJ1-1; 8 positions agree with TRBD1. The J segment lost 1 base and the V segment lost 4 bases, leaving 5 bases of the junction unmatched. The germline V gene has CDR1 MDHEN and CDR2 SYDVKM. The CDR3 sequence is 15 residues long. CDR3 nucleotides: TGTGCCAGCAGTTCGTTGGACAGGGAGAACACTGAAGCTTTCTTT. It codes for CASSSLDRENTEAFF.

The V call is TRBV7-8, the J call TRBJ2-3, with a tentative D call TRBD1 (5 bases). Trimming shortened V by 4 bases and J by 0 bases, and 17 bases separated the two germline ends. Germline V lookup: CDR1 SGHVS, CDR2 FQNEAQ. The CDR3 spans 17 residues. CDR3: CASSSAPTEPSTDTQYF. Written as DNA, the CDR3 is TGTGCCAGCAGCTCGGCTCCGACAGAACCTAGCACAGATACGCAGTATTTT.

V gene TRBV5-4 combines with J gene TRBJ1-1, with TRBD1 identical over 7 bases. With 2 bases clipped from V and 7 bases from J, the junction kept 5 bases outside the gene matches. In germline, CDR1 is SGHNT, CDR2 YYREEE (reference sequence). This CDR3 contains 13 residues. CDR3 nucleotides: TGTGCCAGCAGCTTCCCCGACAGGGTTGAAGCTTTCTTT. Translating gives CASSFPDRVEAFF.

The chain recombines TRBV4-3 with TRBJ1-2, with D possibly matching TRBD1 (5 bases). The germline V gene encodes CDR1 LGHNA and CDR2 YSLEER. CDR3 length equals 12 residues. Trimming took 4 bases from V and 8 from J, leaving 11 bases between them. CDR3 amino acids: CASSPQGYGYTF. CDR3 sequence (DNA): TGCGCCAGCAGCCCCCAGGGTTACGGCTACACCTTC.

The table lists this clone with a few counts. This rearrangement joins TRBV18 to TRBJ2-7; 8 bases are a match to TRBD2. Germline CDR1 is KGHSH and CDR2 is LQKENI. Trimming took 2 bases from V and 3 from J; bases not matched to a gene: 3. This CDR3 is 14 amino acids long. CDR3 residues: CASSPFREGYEQYF. CDR3 coding DNA: TGTGCCAGCTCACCATTCCGGGAGGGCTACGAGCAGTACTTC.

The chain combines TRBV9 with TRBJ1-2; no definite D call. The CDR3 spans 12 residues. The V end lost 0 bases, the J end lost 10 bases, and 10 bases lay between the germline ends. CDR1 is SGDLS and CDR2 is YYNGEE in the germline V gene. CDR3 amino acids: CASSVGGASYTF. The CDR3 DNA follows: TGTGCCAGCAGCGTAGGGGGAGCCTCCTACACCTTC.

This clone was counted between two and nine times. The chain links TRBV7-2 to TRBJ2-7, with 8 bases aligning to TRBD2. The length of the CDR3 is 12 residues. The V gene's germline CDR1 is SGHTA and CDR2 FQGNSA. J was trimmed by 10 bases and V by 1 base; bases with no gene match: 3. CDR3 in DNA: TGTGCCAGCAGCTTAGTAGGACTAGCACAGTACTTC. Translating gives CASSLVGLAQYF. Filled out from reference TRBV7-2 and TRBJ2-7, the complete variable domain reads GAGVSQSPSNKVTEKGKDVELRCDPISGHTALYWYRQSLGQGLEFLIYFQGNSAPDKSGLPSDRFSAERTGGSVSTLTIQRTQQEDSAVYLCASSLVGLAQYFGPGTRLTVT.

This clone has just a few counts. The V gene is TRBV6-5, the J gene TRBJ2-3, with 8 bases fitting TRBD1. The CDR3 totals 15 residues. J lost 4 bases, V lost 2 bases, and 5 bases had no gene match. The germline V gene has CDR1 MNHEY and CDR2 SVGAGI. CDR3 bases: TGTGCCAGCAGTTACCGGCCAGGGGGCCCAGATACGCAGTATTTT. Encoded protein: CASSYRPGGPDTQYF.